The clone carrying this T cell receptor (beta chain) came up a few times. The CDR3 is made up of 14 amino acids. The V end was cut by 4 bases, the J end by 9 bases, with 16 bases between. Germline V gene lookup returns CDR1 MGHRA and CDR2 YSYEKL. MiXCR was run by TCRdb on the RT-PCR reads, yielding one entry per CDR3 protein. The table lists about a million distinct CDR3 sequences, roughly 18% of them singletons. The source of the sample is a study of patients and donors after allogeneic stem cell transplantation. Sequencing used blood, either unsorted or a sorted T cell fraction (not recorded which). This receptor was taken from a human donor who was either an allogeneic HSCT recipient or a stem cell or donor lymphocyte infusion donor (not recorded which). It is not recorded whose cells these are; they may come from a transplant donor. V usage is TRBV4-1 and J usage is TRBJ2-1, with a possible D match to TRBD2 (5 bases). DNA for the CDR3: TGCGCCAGCAGCCCTCCGGACTCCCCACCTGAGCAGTTCTTC. Translation gives CASSPPDSPPEQFF.